This is a list of T cell receptor beta chains from one sample in a study of cytomegalovirus exposure and HLA in healthy donors. Only in-frame clones appear in the TCRdb table, and some are missing; sequencing was by immunoSEQ multiplex PCR. This table holds 100,000 or so clones, 55% to 65% found once. The sequenced sample consisted of PBMCs. The origin of the receptors is a man aged 25 to 40 in good health and CMV-seropositive. Each CDR3 is given with its conserved first and last residue.

v_call: TRBV5-6; j_call: TRBJ1-4; cdr3_aa: CASSFSVNEKLFF
v_call: TRBV5-4; j_call: TRBJ1-1; cdr3_aa: CASSSNTEAFF
v_call: TRBV4-2; j_call: TRBJ2-2; cdr3_aa: CASSQDLRGDSNTGELFF
v_call: TRBV14; j_call: TRBJ1-4; cdr3_aa: CASSQDVRGGTNEKLFF
v_call: TRBV2; j_call: TRBJ2-3; cdr3_aa: CASTRSGGAVDTQYF
v_call: TRBV6-5; j_call: TRBJ1-2; cdr3_aa: CASSYRGTPYGYTF
v_call: TRBV18; j_call: TRBJ1-1; cdr3_aa: CASSPRGGAGWDTEAFF
v_call: TRBV2; j_call: TRBJ1-4; cdr3_aa: CASRAGTGSYEKLFF
v_call: TRBV11-2; j_call: TRBJ2-3; cdr3_aa: CASSLRTGRSTDTQYF
v_call: TRBV11-2; j_call: TRBJ1-3; cdr3_aa: CASSLIYNTIYF
v_call: TRBV7-9; j_call: TRBJ2-3; cdr3_aa: CASSLWGGETQYF
v_call: TRBV5-1; j_call: TRBJ2-7; cdr3_aa: CASSLGQGAYEQYF
v_call: TRBV29-1; j_call: TRBJ2-1; cdr3_aa: CSVERIAGDGEQFF
v_call: TRBV4-1; j_call: TRBJ2-3; cdr3_aa: CASSQDFRSTDTQYF
v_call: TRBV6-5; j_call: TRBJ1-2; cdr3_aa: CASSYLDRAVGYTF
v_call: TRBV5-4; j_call: TRBJ1-1; cdr3_aa: CASTTSGGEAFF
v_call: TRBV4-1; j_call: TRBJ1-2; cdr3_aa: CASSSTKRGNYGYTF
v_call: TRBV29-1; j_call: TRBJ1-1; cdr3_aa: CSVVIGTEAFF
v_call: TRBV30; j_call: TRBJ1-1; cdr3_aa: CACARKDNPANTEAFF
v_call: TRBV12-1; j_call: TRBJ2-6; cdr3_aa: CASSFVFSVSGANVLTF
v_call: TRBV5-6; j_call: TRBJ1-2; cdr3_aa: CASSNLVPNVRYGYTF
v_call: TRBV27; j_call: TRBJ1-5; cdr3_aa: CASSKTTNQPQHF
v_call: TRBV6-1; j_call: TRBJ1-4; cdr3_aa: CASFRGLANEKLFF
v_call: TRBV6-5; j_call: TRBJ2-7; cdr3_aa: CASKSDGAYEQYF
v_call: TRBV10-1; j_call: TRBJ2-2; cdr3_aa: CASSELIQGAGELFF
v_call: TRBV30; j_call: TRBJ2-4; cdr3_aa: CAWNRGTKNIQYF
v_call: TRBV6-5; j_call: TRBJ1-1; cdr3_aa: CASTGQRGAFF
v_call: TRBV6-5; j_call: TRBJ2-7; cdr3_aa: CASSYGGMGYEEQYF
v_call: TRBV6-5; j_call: TRBJ2-5; cdr3_aa: CASSYGQGLTQYF
v_call: TRBV4-2; j_call: TRBJ2-1; cdr3_aa: CASSLDRGGYNEQFF
v_call: TRBV7-9; j_call: TRBJ1-2; cdr3_aa: CASRDPLTGPNGYTF
v_call: TRBV15; j_call: TRBJ1-1; cdr3_aa: CATSRDRGTEAFF
v_call: TRBV7-9; j_call: TRBJ1-4; cdr3_aa: CASSLPRQGRDEKLFF